The source of this T cell receptor (beta chain) is a study of blood T cell repertoires in COVID-19 (dated by TCRdb to about 2020). Regarding the research as a whole: Samples from collaborators originated in the United States, Italy and Spain and spanned both the acute and convalescent phases of COVID-19. The material from the prospective study consisted of cDNA or gDNA derived from T cells, B-cell-depleted T cells, or PBMCs. Subjects who had been exposed to COVID-19, were actively infected with it, or had recovered from it provided the deeply sampled blood TCRbeta repertoires that made up the dataset. The repertoires were released in a freely available public database meant as a resource for research on the immune response to SARS-CoV-2. The samples were drawn from two sources: the first 160 participants of the ongoing ImmuneRACE study, and fewer than 1,500 subjects contributed by 6 global collaborators. A de-identified subject ID, COVID-19 status, age in years and sex were almost always included in the sample metadata. Where available, HLA class I and class II types were taken from metadata supplied by the sample provider and were not determined by assay-based typing.

TCRbeta CDR3 regions were amplified from genomic DNA by means of the immunoSEQ Assay, a bias-controlled multiplex PCR. Under the source paper's analysis protocol: The number of nucleated cells in each sample was estimated by amplification of reference gene primers within the assay. To quantify the absolute abundance of each unique TCRbeta CDR3 rearrangement, sequence reads were collapsed and filtered. For each sample, productive Simpson clonality was calculated by taking the square root of Simpson's diversity index across productive rearrangements. Not all clones reach the TCRdb copy of this immuneACCESS table, which keeps in-frame sequences only. Checked studies attribute under half of the gap to unresolved V genes and leave the rest unexplained. V, J and clone size are taken as reported in that table, and D and trimming were inferred from the DNA itself. The sample table lists about 76,000 clones, approximately 86% of them with a count of one. The ten largest clones add up to roughly a sixth of the sample.

The CDR3, cysteine through phenylalanine, is 13 amino acids long. The DNA shown is the 39-base CDR3, in frame from base 1. V sheds 6 bases and J sheds 4 bases, leaving 10 bases between their ends. Whole blood was collected in K2EDTA tubes by collaborating institutions according to the institutions' own protocols. Collaborator samples were shipped for TCRbeta analysis as frozen whole blood, isolated PBMCs, or DNA extracted from either sample type. Overall study outcomes, separate from this receptor: The quantity of clinical and demographic metadata differed by source and by participant and was supplied without curation.

Comment on this clone: Its antigen is currently not known. Base quality data are lacking; no much larger clone is found one base away.

The sequence derives from a human donor in a cohort sampled during active COVID-19. Here the chain combines TRBV12-3 or TRBV12-4 and TRBJ2-1; TRBD2 might be the D gene, on 6 matching bases. The sample taken for sequencing was peripheral blood. The DNA sequence follows: TGTGCCAGCAGCCGGAGGGGTTACAATGAGCAGTTCTTC. This encodes CASSRRGYNEQFF.